The next 9 T cell receptor beta chains were all read from a single sample in a study of identical twins. MiXCR, applied by TCRdb to the 5' RACE reads, yields one record per CDR3 protein. Of over 550,000 distinct CDR3 sequences in the sample, just over 7% are singletons; the top ten hold roughly 1.6%. These data are also associated with another study on yellow fever vaccine responses in identical twins.

The material sequenced was PBMCs. The source of these receptors is a woman aged 18-35 years in good health.

This chain links TRBV4-2 with TRBJ2-2; the D is unclear. Trimming stripped 3 bases from V and 1 base from J, with 3 bases between. Germline V gives CDR1 LGHNA, CDR2 YNFKEQ. The CDR3 has 13 residues. The CDR3 loop reads CASSQMNTGELFF. CDR3 in DNA: TGTGCCAGCAGCCAGATGAACACCGGGGAGCTGTTTTTT.

This clonotype came up a few times. The genes are TRBV20-1 and TRBJ2-5; 7 bases fit TRBD1. After removal of 1 base from V and 2 bases from J, the junction contained 10 bases not matched to a gene. The CDR3 extends over 16 amino acids. CDR1 and CDR2 (germline): DFQATT, SNEGSKA (reference sequence). The CDR3 DNA sequence: TGCAGTGCTAGAGCCAACGCCGGACAGGTACAAGAGACCCAGTACTTC. Protein: CSARANAGQVQETQYF.

The DNA of the CDR3 is TGCAGTGCTATAATGGGTTCCCGGGGGGGTGAGCAGTTCTTC. This codes for CSAIMGSRGGEQFF. The chain has TRBV20-1 and TRBJ2-1; 8 nucleotides align to TRBD2. The V and J ends lost 4 bases and 9 bases, in that order; junction bases with no gene match: 11. From germline, CDR1 is DFQATT and CDR2 SNEGSKA (reference sequence). The CDR3 extends over 14 amino acids.

Comment on this clonotype: The junction departs from germline at one end; a sequencing error may be responsible. The chain combines TRBV3-1 with TRBJ2-1; TRBD2 matches at 13 bases. Per germline, CDR1 LGHDT and CDR2 YNNKEL (reference sequence). The CDR3 runs to 17 residues. This chain's CDR3 is CASCQQTWTSGRNEQFF. The CDR3 nucleotides read TGTGCCAGCTGCCAACAGACTTGGACTAGCGGGAGAAATGAGCAGTTCTTC.

This clonotype was observed many times. The chain employs TRBV4-1 and TRBJ2-2; TRBD2 matches at 10 bases. The germline V gene encodes CDR1 MGHRA and CDR2 YSYEKL. V lost 7 bases to trimming and J lost 1 base; unmatched junction nucleotides: 3. The CDR3 totals 15 residues. CDR3 region: CASTGTSVNTGELFF. Written as DNA, the CDR3 is TGCGCCAGCACCGGGACTAGCGTGAACACCGGGGAGCTGTTTTTT.

This clonotype was observed a few times. CDR3 in amino acids: CSHLGGSADTQYF. In nucleotides, the CDR3 is TGCAGCCATCTCGGCGGGAGTGCAGATACGCAGTATTTT. The chain carries TRBV29-1 and TRBJ2-3, with TRBD2 identical over 7 bases. Trimming took 8 bases from V and 4 from J; bases not matched to a gene: 9. CDR3 size: 13 residues. In germline, CDR1 is SQVTM, CDR2 ANQGSEA.

The table lists this clonotype with a few counts. The V gene is TRBV29-1, the J gene TRBJ2-2; 9 bases agree with TRBD2. Trimming removed 6 bases from V and 3 bases from J; junction bases left unmatched: 5. Germline V gives CDR1 SQVTM, CDR2 ANQGSEA. The CDR3 loop spans 14 amino acids. The chain's CDR3 is CSVGLAMDTGELFF. CDR3 in DNA: TGCAGCGTCGGACTAGCGATGGACACCGGGGAGCTGTTTTTT.

The V gene is TRBV15, the J gene TRBJ2-1; 9 bases are a match to TRBD1. Germline V CDR1 and CDR2: LNHNV, YYDKDF (reference sequence). J was trimmed by 5 bases and V by 2 bases; bases with no gene match: 10. The CDR3 extends over 17 amino acids. CDR3 nucleotides: TGTGCCACCAGCAGAAGGAGGGACAGGGAAAGAAACAATGAGCAGTTCTTC. It encodes CATSRRRDRERNNEQFF.

Many counts were recorded for this clonotype. The chain employs TRBV25-1 and TRBJ2-4, with D possibly TRBD1 on 5 matching bases. The CDR3 runs 11 residues. V dropped 6 bases and J dropped 6 bases, with 6 bases sitting between them. The germline V gene encodes CDR1 MGHDK and CDR2 SYGVNS. CDR3: CASSRANIQYF. The CDR3 DNA reads TGTGCCAGCAGCAGGGCAAACATTCAGTACTTC.